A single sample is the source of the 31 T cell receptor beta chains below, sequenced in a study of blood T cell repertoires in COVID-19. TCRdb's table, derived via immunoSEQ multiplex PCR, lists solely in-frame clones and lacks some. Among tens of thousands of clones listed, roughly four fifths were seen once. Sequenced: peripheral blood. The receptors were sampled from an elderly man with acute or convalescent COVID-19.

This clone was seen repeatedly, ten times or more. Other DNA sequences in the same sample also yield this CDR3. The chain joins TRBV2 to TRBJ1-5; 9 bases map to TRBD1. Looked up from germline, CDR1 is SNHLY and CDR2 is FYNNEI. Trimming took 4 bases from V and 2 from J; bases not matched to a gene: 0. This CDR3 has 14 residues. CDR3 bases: TGTGCCAGCAGTGGGACAGGGGGCAATCAGCCCCAGCATTTT. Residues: CASSGTGGNQPQHF.

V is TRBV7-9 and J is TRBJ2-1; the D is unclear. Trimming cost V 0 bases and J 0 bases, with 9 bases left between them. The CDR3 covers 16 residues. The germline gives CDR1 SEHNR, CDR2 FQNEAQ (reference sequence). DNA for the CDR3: TGTGCCAGCAGCTTAGCTCCTGCGCGCTCCTACAATGAGCAGTTCTTC. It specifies CASSLAPARSYNEQFF.

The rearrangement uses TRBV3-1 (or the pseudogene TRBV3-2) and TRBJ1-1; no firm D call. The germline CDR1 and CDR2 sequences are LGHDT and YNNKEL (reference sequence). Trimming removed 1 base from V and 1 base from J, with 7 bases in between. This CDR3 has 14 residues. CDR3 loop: CASSQVHRNTEAFF. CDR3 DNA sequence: TGTGCCAGCAGCCAAGTCCACAGGAACACTGAAGCTTTCTTT.

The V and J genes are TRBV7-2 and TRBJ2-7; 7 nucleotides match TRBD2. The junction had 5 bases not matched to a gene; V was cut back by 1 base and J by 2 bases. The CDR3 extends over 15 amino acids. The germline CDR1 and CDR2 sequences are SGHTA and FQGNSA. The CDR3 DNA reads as TGTGCCAGCAGCTTAGGCACGCGGGGGACCTACGAGCAGTACTTC. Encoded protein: CASSLGTRGTYEQYF.

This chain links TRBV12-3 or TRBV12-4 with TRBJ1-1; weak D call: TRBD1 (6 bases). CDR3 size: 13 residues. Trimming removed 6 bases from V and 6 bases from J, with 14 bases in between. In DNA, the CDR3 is TGTGCCAGCAGCCCGCTTAGGGGGTCTGAAGCTTTCTTT. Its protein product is CASSPLRGSEAFF.

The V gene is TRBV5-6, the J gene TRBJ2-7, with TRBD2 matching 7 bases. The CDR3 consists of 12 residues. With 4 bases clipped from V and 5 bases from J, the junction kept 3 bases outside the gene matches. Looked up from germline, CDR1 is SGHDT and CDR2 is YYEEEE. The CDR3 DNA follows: TGTGCCAGCAGCCGGGGGGAGGACGAGCAGTACTTC. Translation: CASSRGEDEQYF.

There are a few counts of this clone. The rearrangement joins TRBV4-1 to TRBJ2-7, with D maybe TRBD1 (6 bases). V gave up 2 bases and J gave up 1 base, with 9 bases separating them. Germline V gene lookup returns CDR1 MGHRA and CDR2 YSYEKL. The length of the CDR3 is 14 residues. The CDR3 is CASSQTGLSYEQYF. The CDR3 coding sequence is TGCGCCAGCAGCCAAACAGGGTTGTCCTACGAGCAGTACTTC.

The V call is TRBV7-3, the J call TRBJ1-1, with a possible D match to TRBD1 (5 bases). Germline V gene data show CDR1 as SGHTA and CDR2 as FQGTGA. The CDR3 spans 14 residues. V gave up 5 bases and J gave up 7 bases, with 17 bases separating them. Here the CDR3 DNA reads TGTGCCAGCAGCCCCGGCCCAGGGTCGGGTGAAGCTTTCTTT. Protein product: CASSPGPGSGEAFF.

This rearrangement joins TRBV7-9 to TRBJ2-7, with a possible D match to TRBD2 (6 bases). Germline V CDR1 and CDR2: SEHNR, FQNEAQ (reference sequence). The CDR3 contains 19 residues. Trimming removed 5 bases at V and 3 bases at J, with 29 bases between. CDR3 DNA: TGTGCCAGCAGCCATTCGCTCCGGGACTCCCATGAGGGGATCTACGAGCAGTACTTC. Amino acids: CASSHSLRDSHEGIYEQYF.

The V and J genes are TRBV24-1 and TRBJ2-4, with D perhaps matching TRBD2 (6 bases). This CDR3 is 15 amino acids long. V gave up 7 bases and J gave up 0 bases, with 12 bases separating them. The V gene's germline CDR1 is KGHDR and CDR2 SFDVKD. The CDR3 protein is CATRWRELAKNIQYF. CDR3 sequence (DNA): TGTGCCACCAGGTGGAGGGAACTAGCCAAAAACATTCAGTACTTC.

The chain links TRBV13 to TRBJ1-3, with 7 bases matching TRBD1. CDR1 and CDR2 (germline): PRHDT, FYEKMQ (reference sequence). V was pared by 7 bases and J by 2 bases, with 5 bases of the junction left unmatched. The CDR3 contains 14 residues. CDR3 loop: CASTGTAAGNTIYF. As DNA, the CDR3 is TGTGCCAGCACTGGGACAGCAGCTGGAAACACCATATATTTT.

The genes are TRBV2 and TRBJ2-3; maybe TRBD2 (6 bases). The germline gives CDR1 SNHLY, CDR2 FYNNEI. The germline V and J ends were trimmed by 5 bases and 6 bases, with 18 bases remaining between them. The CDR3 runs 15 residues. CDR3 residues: CASSRGREPEDTQYF. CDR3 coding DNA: TGTGCCAGCAGTCGTGGACGGGAGCCCGAGGATACGCAGTATTTT.

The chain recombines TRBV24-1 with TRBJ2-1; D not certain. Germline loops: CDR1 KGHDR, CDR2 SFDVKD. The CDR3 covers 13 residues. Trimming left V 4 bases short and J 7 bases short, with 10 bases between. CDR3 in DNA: TGTGCCACCAGTGACGAGATCAGGAATGAGCAGTTCTTC. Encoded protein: CATSDEIRNEQFF.

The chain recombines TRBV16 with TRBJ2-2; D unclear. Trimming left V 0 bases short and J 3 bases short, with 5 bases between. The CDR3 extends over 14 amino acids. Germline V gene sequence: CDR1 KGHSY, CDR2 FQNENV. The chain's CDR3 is CASSQSAHTGELFF. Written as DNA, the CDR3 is TGTGCCAGCAGCCAATCGGCACACACCGGGGAGCTGTTTTTT. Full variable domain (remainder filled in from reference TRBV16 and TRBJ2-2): GEEVAQTPKHLVRGEGQKAKLYCAPIKGHSYVFWYQQVLKNEFKFLISFQNENVFDETGMPKERFSAKCLPNSPCSLEIQATKLEDSAVYFCASSQSAHTGELFFGEGSRLTVL.

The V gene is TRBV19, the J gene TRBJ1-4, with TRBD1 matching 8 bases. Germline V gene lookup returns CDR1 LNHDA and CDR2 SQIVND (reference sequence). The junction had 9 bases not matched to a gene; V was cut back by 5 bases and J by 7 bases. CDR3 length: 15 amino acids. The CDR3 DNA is TGTGCCAGTAGTGATCAACAGGGGGTGGTTGAAAAACTGTTTTTT. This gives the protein CASSDQQGVVEKLFF.

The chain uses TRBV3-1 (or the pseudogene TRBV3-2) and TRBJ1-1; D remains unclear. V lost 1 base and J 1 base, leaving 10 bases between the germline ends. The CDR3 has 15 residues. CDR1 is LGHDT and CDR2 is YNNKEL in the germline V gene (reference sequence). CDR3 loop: CASSQVGAGNTEAFF. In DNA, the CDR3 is TGTGCCAGCAGCCAAGTTGGAGCGGGGAACACTGAAGCTTTCTTT.

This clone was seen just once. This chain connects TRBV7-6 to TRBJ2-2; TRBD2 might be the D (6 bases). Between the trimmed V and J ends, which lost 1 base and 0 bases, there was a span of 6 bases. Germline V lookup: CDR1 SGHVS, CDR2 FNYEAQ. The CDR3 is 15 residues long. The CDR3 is CASSLGRANTGELFF. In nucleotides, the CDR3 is TGTGCCAGCAGCTTAGGGAGGGCGAACACCGGGGAGCTGTTTTTT.

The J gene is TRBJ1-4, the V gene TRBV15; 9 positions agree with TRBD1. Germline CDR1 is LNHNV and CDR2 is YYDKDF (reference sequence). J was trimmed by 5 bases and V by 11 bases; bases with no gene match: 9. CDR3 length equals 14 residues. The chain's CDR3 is CASGQGSGNEKLFF. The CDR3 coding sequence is TGTGCCTCGGGACAGGGATCAGGGAATGAAAAACTGTTTTTT. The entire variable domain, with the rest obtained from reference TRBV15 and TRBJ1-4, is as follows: DAMVIQNPRYQVTQFGKPVTLSCSQTLNHNVMYWYQQKSSQAPKLLFHYYDKDFNNEADTPDNFQSRRPNTSFCFLDIRSPGLGDTAMYLCASGQGSGNEKLFFGSGTQLSVL.

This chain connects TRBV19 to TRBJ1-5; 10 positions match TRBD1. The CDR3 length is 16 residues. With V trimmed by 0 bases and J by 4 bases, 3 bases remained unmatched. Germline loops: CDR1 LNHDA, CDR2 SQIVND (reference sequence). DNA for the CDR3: TGTGCCAGTAGTATAGATGGGGACAGGGGAAATCAGCCCCAGCATTTT. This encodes CASSIDGDRGNQPQHF. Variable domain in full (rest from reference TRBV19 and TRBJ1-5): DGGITQSPKYLFRKEGQNVTLSCEQNLNHDAMYWYRQDPGQGLRLIYYSQIVNDFQKGDIAEGYSVSREKKESFPLTVTSAQKNPTAFYLCASSIDGDRGNQPQHFGDGTRLSIL.

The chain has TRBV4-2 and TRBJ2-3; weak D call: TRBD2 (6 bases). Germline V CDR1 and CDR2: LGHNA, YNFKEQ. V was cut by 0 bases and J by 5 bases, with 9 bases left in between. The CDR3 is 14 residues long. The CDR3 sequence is CASSQDRGIDTQYF. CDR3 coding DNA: TGTGCCAGCAGCCAAGATCGGGGGATAGATACGCAGTATTTT.

The CDR3 DNA is TGTGCCAGCACATTAGTTGACTCTGGAAACACCATATATTTT. Translating gives CASTLVDSGNTIYF. V usage is TRBV6-6 and J usage is TRBJ1-3; D gene ambiguous. Germline V CDR1 and CDR2: MNHNY, SVGAGI (reference sequence). The CDR3 runs to 14 residues. Trimming took off 7 bases at V and 0 bases at J, with 10 bases between the two ends.

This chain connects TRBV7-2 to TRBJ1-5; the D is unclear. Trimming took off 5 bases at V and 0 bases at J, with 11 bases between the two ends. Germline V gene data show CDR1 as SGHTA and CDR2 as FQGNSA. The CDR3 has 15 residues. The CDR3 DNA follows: TGTGCCAGCAGCCTCGGACGGGATAGCAATCAGCCCCAGCATTTT. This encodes CASSLGRDSNQPQHF.

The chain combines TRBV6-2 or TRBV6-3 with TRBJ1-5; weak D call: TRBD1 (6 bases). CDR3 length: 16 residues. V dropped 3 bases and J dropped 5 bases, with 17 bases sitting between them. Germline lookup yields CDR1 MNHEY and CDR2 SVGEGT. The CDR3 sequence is CASSYGQGSVHQPQHF. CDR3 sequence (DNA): TGTGCCAGCAGTTATGGGCAGGGGAGCGTCCATCAGCCCCAGCATTTT.

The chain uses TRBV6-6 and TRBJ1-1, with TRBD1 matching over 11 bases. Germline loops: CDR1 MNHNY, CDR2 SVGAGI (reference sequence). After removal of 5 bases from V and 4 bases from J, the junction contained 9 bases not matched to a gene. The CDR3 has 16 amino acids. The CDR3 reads CASSTGTGGFVTEAFF. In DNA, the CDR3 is TGTGCCAGCAGTACAGGGACAGGGGGTTTCGTCACTGAAGCTTTCTTT.

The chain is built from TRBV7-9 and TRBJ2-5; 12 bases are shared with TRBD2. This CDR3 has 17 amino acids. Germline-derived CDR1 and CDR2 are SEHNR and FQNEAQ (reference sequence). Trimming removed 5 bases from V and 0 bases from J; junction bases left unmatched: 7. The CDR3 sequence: CASSRTSGAWYQETQYF. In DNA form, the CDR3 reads TGTGCCAGCAGCAGGACTAGCGGGGCCTGGTACCAAGAGACCCAGTACTTC.

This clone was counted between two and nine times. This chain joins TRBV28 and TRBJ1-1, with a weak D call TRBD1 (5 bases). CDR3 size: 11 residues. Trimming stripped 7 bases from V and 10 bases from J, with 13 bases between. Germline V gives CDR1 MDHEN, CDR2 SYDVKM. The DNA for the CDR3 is TGTGCCAGCATTATATCCAGGGTAGCTTTCTTT. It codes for CASIISRVAFF.

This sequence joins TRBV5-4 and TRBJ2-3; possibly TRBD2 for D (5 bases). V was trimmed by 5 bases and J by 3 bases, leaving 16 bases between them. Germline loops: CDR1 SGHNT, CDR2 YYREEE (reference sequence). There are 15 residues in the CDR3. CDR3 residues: CASRAQQLATDTQYF. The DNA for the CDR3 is TGTGCCAGCAGGGCTCAACAGCTAGCAACAGATACGCAGTATTTT.

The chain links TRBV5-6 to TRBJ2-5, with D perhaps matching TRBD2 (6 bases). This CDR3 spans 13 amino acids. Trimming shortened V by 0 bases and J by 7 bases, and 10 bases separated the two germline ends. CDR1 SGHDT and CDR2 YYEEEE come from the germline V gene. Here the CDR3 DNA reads TGTGCCAGCAGCTTGGGGGCGGGGACGACCCAGTACTTC. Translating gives CASSLGAGTTQYF.

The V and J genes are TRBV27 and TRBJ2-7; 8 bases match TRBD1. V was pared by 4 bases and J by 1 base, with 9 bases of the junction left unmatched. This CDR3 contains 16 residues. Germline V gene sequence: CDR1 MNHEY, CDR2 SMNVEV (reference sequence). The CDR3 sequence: CASSYPTRTGSYEQYF. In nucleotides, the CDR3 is TGTGCCAGCAGTTACCCAACTCGGACAGGGTCCTACGAGCAGTACTTC.

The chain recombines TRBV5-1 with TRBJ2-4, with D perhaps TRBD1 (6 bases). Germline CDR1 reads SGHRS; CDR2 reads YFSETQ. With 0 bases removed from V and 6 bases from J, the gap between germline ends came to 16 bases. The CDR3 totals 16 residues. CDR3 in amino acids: CASSLVGQGYGNIQYF. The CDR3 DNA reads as TGCGCCAGCAGCTTGGTAGGGCAGGGGTACGGAAACATTCAGTACTTC.

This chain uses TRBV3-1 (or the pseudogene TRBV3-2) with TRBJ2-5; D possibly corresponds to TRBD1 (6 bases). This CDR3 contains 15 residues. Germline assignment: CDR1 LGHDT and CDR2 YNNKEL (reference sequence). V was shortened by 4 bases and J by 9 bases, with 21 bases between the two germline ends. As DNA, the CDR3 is TGTGCCAGCAGCCTGAGATCAAGCAGCAAGGGGGCCCAGTACTTC. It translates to CASSLRSSSKGAQYF.